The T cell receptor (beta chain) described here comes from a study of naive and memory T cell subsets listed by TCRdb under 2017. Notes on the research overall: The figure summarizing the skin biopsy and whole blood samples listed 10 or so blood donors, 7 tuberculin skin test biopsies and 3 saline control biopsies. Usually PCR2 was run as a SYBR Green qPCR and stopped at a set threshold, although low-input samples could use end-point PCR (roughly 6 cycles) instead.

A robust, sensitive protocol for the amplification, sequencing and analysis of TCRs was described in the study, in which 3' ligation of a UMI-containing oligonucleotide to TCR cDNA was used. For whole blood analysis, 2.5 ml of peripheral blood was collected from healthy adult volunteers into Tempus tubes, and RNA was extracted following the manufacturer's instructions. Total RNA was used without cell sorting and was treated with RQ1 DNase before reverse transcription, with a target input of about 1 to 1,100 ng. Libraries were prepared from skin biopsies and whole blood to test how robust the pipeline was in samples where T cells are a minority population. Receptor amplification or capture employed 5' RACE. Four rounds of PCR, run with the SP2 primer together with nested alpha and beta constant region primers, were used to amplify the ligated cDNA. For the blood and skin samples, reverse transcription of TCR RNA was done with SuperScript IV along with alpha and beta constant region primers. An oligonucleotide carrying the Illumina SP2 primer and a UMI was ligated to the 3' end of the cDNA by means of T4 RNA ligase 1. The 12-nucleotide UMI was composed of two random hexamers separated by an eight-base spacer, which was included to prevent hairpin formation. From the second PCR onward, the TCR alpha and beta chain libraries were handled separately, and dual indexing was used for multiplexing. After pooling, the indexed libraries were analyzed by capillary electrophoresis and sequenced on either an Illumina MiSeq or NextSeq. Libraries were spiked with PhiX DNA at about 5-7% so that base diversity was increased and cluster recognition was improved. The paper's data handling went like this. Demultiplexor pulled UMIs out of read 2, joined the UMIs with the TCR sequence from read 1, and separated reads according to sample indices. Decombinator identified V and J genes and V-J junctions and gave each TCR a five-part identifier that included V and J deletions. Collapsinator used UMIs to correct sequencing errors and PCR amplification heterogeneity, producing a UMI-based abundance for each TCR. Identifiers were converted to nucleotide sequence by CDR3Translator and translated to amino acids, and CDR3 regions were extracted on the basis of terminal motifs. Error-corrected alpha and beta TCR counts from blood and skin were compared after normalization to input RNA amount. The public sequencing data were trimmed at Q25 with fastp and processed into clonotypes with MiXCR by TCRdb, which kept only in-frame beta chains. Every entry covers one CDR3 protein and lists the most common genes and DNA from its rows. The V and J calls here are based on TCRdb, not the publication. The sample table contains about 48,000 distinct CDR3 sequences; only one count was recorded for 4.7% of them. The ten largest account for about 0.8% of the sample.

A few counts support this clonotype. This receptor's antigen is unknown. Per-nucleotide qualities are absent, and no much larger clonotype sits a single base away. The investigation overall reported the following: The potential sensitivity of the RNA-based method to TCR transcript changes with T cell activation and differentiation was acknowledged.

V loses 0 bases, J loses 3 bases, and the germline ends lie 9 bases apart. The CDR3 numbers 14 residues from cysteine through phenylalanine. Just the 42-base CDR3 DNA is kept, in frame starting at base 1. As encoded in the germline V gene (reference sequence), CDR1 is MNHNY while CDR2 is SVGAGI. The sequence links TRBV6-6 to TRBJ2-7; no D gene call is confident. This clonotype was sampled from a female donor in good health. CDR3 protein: CASSYSVSVYEQYF. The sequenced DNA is TGTGCCAGCAGTTACTCGGTCAGCGTCTACGAGCAGTACTTC.